The T cell receptor (beta chain) described here comes from a study of human T cells and chemical hapten exposure. Specified time point: healthy volunteer bleed at 2 weeks. Total RNA was isolated from whole blood that had not been fractionated. This clonotype was detected ten times or more. Its antigen is unknown. In the original analysis: Between 23,224 and 690,600 TCRs appeared in each sample, and the median stood at about 93,000. TCRdb fed the RACE reads into MiXCR, producing one record per CDR3 protein. The V and J calls reflect TCRdb's pipeline rather than the authors' work. The repertoire has 49,000 or so distinct CDR3 sequences, 3.5% to 4.5% of them found once; the top ten carry under 7%. Study outcomes and limitations: There was no change with DPC sensitization in TCRs above 1 in 1000 frequency.

There are 15 residues in the CDR3. The V gene's germline CDR1 is SGHAT and CDR2 FQNNGV. V dropped 5 bases and J dropped 7; count of bases not matched to a gene: 10. V and J are TRBV11-2 and TRBJ2-1; the match to TRBD2 covers 8 bases. This TCR was recovered from a human donor in good health. Some clones in this sample may be carry-over from other donors' samples. The sample consisted of whole blood. CDR3 DNA: TGTGCCAGCAGCCTTAGCGGGAAATCGGGAAATGAGCAGTTCTTC. Residues: CASSLSGKSGNEQFF.